This entry lists 2 T cell receptor beta chains sequenced from one sample in a study of shared clonotypes between healthy human individuals. Clones were sequenced by immunoSEQ multiplex PCR, and TCRdb holds only the in-frame ones, with some missing. The sample yields 1,500,000 or so clones, approximately 98.5% seen once. Sequenced input: naive CD4+ T cells sorted from blood. Subset denoted: CD45RA+ positively selected. The source of these receptors is a young man in good health.

The chain recombines TRBV29-1 with TRBJ1-4; tentatively, D is TRBD1 (5 bases). V was trimmed by 4 bases and J by 8 bases, leaving 11 bases between them. Germline V gene lookup returns CDR1 SQVTM and CDR2 ANQGSEA. This CDR3 is built from 12 residues. CDR3 in DNA: TGCAGCGTTGCGCAGGGTGGGGAAAAACTGTTTTTT. It yields the protein CSVAQGGEKLFF.

This clone has only one observation. This chain connects TRBV19 to TRBJ1-5, with D perhaps matching TRBD1 (5 bases). Germline CDR1 is LNHDA and CDR2 is SQIVND (reference sequence). The CDR3 extends over 15 amino acids. The V end was cut by 4 bases, the J end by 1 base, with 11 bases between. The CDR3 bases are TGTGCCAGTAGTAGAACGGGGGGAAGCAATCAGCCCCAGCATTTT. Protein: CASSRTGGSNQPQHF. Complete variable domain (other parts from reference TRBV19 and TRBJ1-5): DGGITQSPKYLFRKEGQNVTLSCEQNLNHDAMYWYRQDPGQGLRLIYYSQIVNDFQKGDIAEGYSVSREKKESFPLTVTSAQKNPTAFYLCASSRTGGSNQPQHFGDGTRLSIL.